This passage covers 26 T cell receptor beta chains from one sample sequenced in a study of identical twins. One entry per CDR3 protein, called by TCRdb with MiXCR from the 5' RACE reads. The sample carries around 1.7 million distinct CDR3 sequences, less than 40% recorded once. Material: cord blood. Receptor source: a newborn girl in good health.

This clonotype was seen only a few times. This chain uses TRBV10-2 with TRBJ2-4; D ambiguous. Per the germline V gene, CDR1 is WSHSY and CDR2 is SAAADI. V lost 7 bases and J lost 3, with 19 bases in between. There are 16 residues in the CDR3. The chain's CDR3 is CASNPLGDYGKNIQYF. The CDR3 bases are TGCGCCAGCAACCCCCTAGGTGATTACGGCAAAAACATTCAGTACTTC.

This clonotype was found a few times. The chain couples TRBV6-1 to TRBJ2-7; 8 bases are shared with TRBD1. After removal of 6 bases from V and 0 bases from J, the junction contained 7 bases not matched to a gene. Germline assignment: CDR1 MNHNS and CDR2 SASEGT. CDR3 length equals 15 residues. The CDR3 DNA reads as TGTGCCAGCAGGGTTAGACAGGGGAGCTCCTACGAGCAGTACTTC. Amino acids: CASRVRQGSSYEQYF.

The chain has TRBV20-1 and TRBJ1-5; D is possibly TRBD1 (6 bases). This CDR3 has 14 amino acids. V dropped 2 bases and J dropped 5 bases, with 13 bases sitting between them. Germline CDR1 and CDR2: DFQATT and SNEGSKA (reference sequence). This chain's CDR3 is CSARLTGRDQPQHF. In DNA form, the CDR3 reads TGCAGTGCTAGACTTACAGGGAGGGATCAGCCCCAGCATTTT.

In its sample, this clonotype was seen a few times. V usage is TRBV3-1 and J usage is TRBJ2-1; 12 nucleotides match TRBD2. In germline, CDR1 is LGHDT, CDR2 YNNKEL (reference sequence). Trimming removed 1 base from V and 10 bases from J; junction bases left unmatched: 8. The CDR3 is 16 amino acids. The CDR3 DNA sequence: TGTGCCAGCAGCCAAGTGGCTAGCGGGGGGGCTCGGGAGCAGTTCTTC. Translated, it gives CASSQVASGGAREQFF.

This clonotype was counted only a few times. V usage is TRBV19 and J usage is TRBJ1-3, with D unclear. V gave up 5 bases and J gave up 0 bases, with 5 bases separating them. Germline-derived CDR1 and CDR2 are LNHDA and SQIVND (reference sequence). This CDR3 spans 13 amino acids. The CDR3 loop is CASSPYSGNTIYF. The DNA for the CDR3 is TGTGCCAGTAGTCCCTACTCTGGAAACACCATATATTTT.

This sequence joins TRBV3-1 and TRBJ2-1; D is undetermined. Trimming cost V 4 bases and J 5 bases, with 12 bases left between them. Germline V lookup: CDR1 LGHDT, CDR2 YNNKEL (reference sequence). The CDR3 sequence is 14 residues long. In DNA, the CDR3 is TGTGCCAGCAGCCGAATGACTGGGAACAATGAGCAGTTCTTC. It yields the protein CASSRMTGNNEQFF.

The table lists this clonotype with many counts. V and J are TRBV12-3 or TRBV12-4 and TRBJ2-4; unclear D gene. There are 15 residues in the CDR3. V lost 8 bases and J lost 0, with 14 bases in between. The CDR3 loop reads CASGDGYLAKNIQYF. Written as DNA, the CDR3 is TGTGCCAGCGGAGACGGTTACCTAGCCAAAAACATTCAGTACTTC.

The chain uses TRBV6-6 and TRBJ2-6, with a possible D match to TRBD2 (5 bases). The V and J ends lost 3 bases and 2 bases respectively, with 8 bases between them. From germline, CDR1 is MNHNY and CDR2 SVGAGI (reference sequence). There are 15 residues in the CDR3. Here the CDR3 reads CASSYEGAGANVLTF. As DNA, the CDR3 is TGTGCCAGCAGTTATGAGGGAGCTGGGGCCAACGTCCTGACTTTC.

This clonotype was counted only a few times. The chain links TRBV20-1 to TRBJ1-5; TRBD1 agrees at 9 bases. Germline V gives CDR1 DFQATT, CDR2 SNEGSKA (reference sequence). The CDR3 contains 15 residues. Losses at the gene ends were 0 bases for V and 2 bases for J; bases not matched to a gene: 2. The CDR3 reads CSARENRGRNQPQHF. CDR3 nucleotides: TGCAGTGCTAGAGAGAACAGGGGGCGCAATCAGCCCCAGCATTTT.

In its sample, this clonotype was seen a few times. A clone one base away is much larger, so this may be a read error. The J gene is TRBJ2-7, the V gene TRBV6-1, with 7 bases lining up with TRBD1. V lost 7 bases, J lost 2 bases, and 5 bases stayed unmatched. Germline values: CDR1 MNHNS, CDR2 SASEGT. The CDR3 runs 13 residues. CDR3 loop: CASIVTGPYEQYF. CDR3 coding DNA: TGTGCCAGCATCGTGACAGGGCCCTACGAGCAGTACTTC.

This clonotype showed up just a few times. The gene calls are TRBV6-1 and TRBJ1-6; D perhaps matches TRBD1 (5 bases). The CDR3 totals 16 residues. V shed 2 bases and J shed 4 bases, with 12 bases lying between them. Germline V gives CDR1 MNHNS, CDR2 SASEGT. The CDR3 sequence: CASSELGLRYNSPLHF. The CDR3, as DNA: TGTGCCAGCAGTGAATTGGGGCTACGATATAATTCACCCCTCCACTTT.

This rearrangement joins TRBV6-1 to TRBJ2-3, with 10 bases matching TRBD2. V lost 2 bases and J lost 5; bases outside the gene matches: 7. The CDR3 is 16 amino acids. Germline V gene sequence: CDR1 MNHNS, CDR2 SASEGT. This CDR3 is CASSERASGSGDTQYF. CDR3 in DNA: TGTGCCAGCAGTGAACGGGCTAGCGGGAGTGGAGATACGCAGTATTTT.

This clonotype was counted ten times or more. This chain links TRBV27 with TRBJ2-7; D is unclear. V lost 8 bases to trimming and J lost 5 bases, with 19 bases between them. CDR1 is MNHEY and CDR2 is SMNVEV in the germline V gene (reference sequence). The CDR3 length is 14 residues. CDR3 DNA: TGTGCCAGCTCCGGGTGGGAAAGGAGAGACGAGCAGTACTTC. Translation: CASSGWERRDEQYF.

This chain links TRBV6-1 with TRBJ2-1; weak D call: TRBD1 (6 bases). With the DNA end fitting TRBJ2-7 better, the J assignment may be wrong. Germline CDR1 reads MNHNS; CDR2 reads SASEGT. This CDR3 comprises 13 residues. The CDR3 DNA follows: TGTGCCAGCAGTGGATACAGGGACAATGAGCAGTACTTC. Its translation: CASSGYRDNEQYF.

The chain employs TRBV28 and TRBJ2-1; D is uncertain. The V gene's germline CDR1 is MDHEN and CDR2 SYDVKM. This CDR3 is built from 15 residues. Trimming left V 5 bases short and J 10 bases short, with 21 bases between. The CDR3 DNA is TGTGCCAGCAGTCCCCGTGGCAGTACCTCAAGGGAGCAGTTCTTC. Residues: CASSPRGSTSREQFF.

This chain links TRBV10-3 with TRBJ2-2; TRBD1 agrees at 10 bases. After removal of 0 bases from V and 5 bases from J, the junction contained 0 bases not matched to a gene. This CDR3 is built from 15 residues. Germline V CDR1 and CDR2: ENHRY, SYGVKD. The CDR3 DNA follows: TGTGCCATCAGTGAGTCGGGACAGGGGACCGGGGAGCTGTTTTTT. Translated: CAISESGQGTGELFF.

This clonotype came up a few times. This chain links TRBV11-2 with TRBJ2-1, with D tentatively TRBD2 (6 bases). V was clipped by 6 bases and J by 4 bases, with 13 bases between them. This CDR3 has 14 amino acids. CDR1 and CDR2 (germline): SGHAT, FQNNGV. The DNA for the CDR3 is TGTGCCAGCAGTAAGGACTACCTTTACAATGAGCAGTTCTTC. Its translation: CASSKDYLYNEQFF.

Details on this clonotype: The junction does not match germline at one end; this may be a read error. This chain connects TRBV25-1 to TRBJ2-1; 7 nucleotides align to TRBD1. The CDR3 covers 12 residues. CDR1 is MGHDK, CDR2 SYGVNS, per germline. CDR3 DNA sequence: TGTGCCAGCACCGACAGGGACAATGACCAGTTCTTC. Residues: CASTDRDNDQFF.

This clonotype was detected only a few times. V gene TRBV11-2 combines with J gene TRBJ2-6; 10 nucleotides match TRBD2. The V and J ends lost 5 bases and 2 bases, in that order; junction bases with no gene match: 15. There are 20 residues in the CDR3. In germline, CDR1 is SGHAT, CDR2 FQNNGV. The CDR3 nucleotides are TGTGCCAGCAGCCCCCTCAGTAGCGGGGGGCGTATTGCTGGGGCCAACGTCCTGACTTTC. Translation gives CASSPLSSGGRIAGANVLTF.

This chain uses TRBV20-1 with TRBJ1-1; D unresolved. Germline V CDR1 and CDR2: DFQATT, SNEGSKA (reference sequence). Deletions cut 0 bases from V and 0 bases from J, with 14 bases between. The CDR3 sequence is 16 residues long. The CDR3 region has the DNA TGCAGTGCTAGAGATTTTTCGGACTGGGTGAACACTGAAGCTTTCTTT. Translation: CSARDFSDWVNTEAFF.

This sequence joins TRBV12-3 or TRBV12-4 and TRBJ2-3; 11 bases agree with TRBD2. V was clipped by 6 bases and J by 2 bases; unmatched bases: 4. The CDR3 extends over 15 amino acids. CDR3 amino acids: CASSIAGGLTDTQYF. DNA for the CDR3: TGTGCCAGCAGCATAGCGGGAGGGCTCACAGATACGCAGTATTTT.

This clonotype has just one count. The rearrangement uses TRBV20-1 and TRBJ2-5; maybe TRBD2 (7 bases). Germline loops: CDR1 DFQATT, CDR2 SNEGSKA (reference sequence). The ends were cut back, 0 bases at V and 11 bases at J, with 19 bases in the middle. The CDR3 is made up of 14 amino acids. CDR3 bases: TGCAGTGCTAGAGATCCTAGGGGGGGCAATGAGCAGTACTTC. Protein product: CSARDPRGGNEQYF.

This clonotype showed up just once. The chain has TRBV29-1 and TRBJ1-4; TRBD1 matches 7 bases. The germline V gene has CDR1 SQVTM and CDR2 ANQGSEA. The CDR3 is 12 residues long. With 6 bases clipped from V and 8 bases from J, the junction kept 6 bases outside the gene matches. CDR3 DNA sequence: TGCAGCGTCCTGGCAGGGGGAGAAAAACTGTTTTTT. This encodes CSVLAGGEKLFF.

The CDR3 nucleotides read TGCGCCAGCAGCATCTCGACCGGGACAGCCAACTATGGCTACACCTTC. Protein sequence: CASSISTGTANYGYTF. V usage is TRBV5-1 and J usage is TRBJ1-2; 7 nucleotides match TRBD1. Per germline, CDR1 SGHRS and CDR2 YFSETQ. The CDR3 length is 16 residues. After removal of 4 bases from V and 2 bases from J, the junction contained 11 bases not matched to a gene.

The rearrangement uses TRBV20-1 and TRBJ1-6, with D unclear. Germline V gene data show CDR1 as DFQATT and CDR2 as SNEGSKA (reference sequence). Trimming shortened V by 3 bases and J by 5 bases, and 8 bases separated the two germline ends. The CDR3 sequence is 13 residues long. The CDR3 spells CSASWQNNSPLHF. For the CDR3, the DNA is TGCAGTGCTAGCTGGCAGAATAATTCACCCCTCCACTTT.

The rearrangement links TRBV6-1 to TRBJ2-3; 7 nucleotides align to TRBD2. Germline CDR1 and CDR2: MNHNS and SASEGT. V lost 3 bases to trimming and J lost 1 base; unmatched junction nucleotides: 4. The CDR3 runs 15 residues. Written as DNA, the CDR3 is TGTGCCAGCAGTGAGATGGCGGGGGGCACAGATACGCAGTATTTT. It codes for CASSEMAGGTDTQYF.